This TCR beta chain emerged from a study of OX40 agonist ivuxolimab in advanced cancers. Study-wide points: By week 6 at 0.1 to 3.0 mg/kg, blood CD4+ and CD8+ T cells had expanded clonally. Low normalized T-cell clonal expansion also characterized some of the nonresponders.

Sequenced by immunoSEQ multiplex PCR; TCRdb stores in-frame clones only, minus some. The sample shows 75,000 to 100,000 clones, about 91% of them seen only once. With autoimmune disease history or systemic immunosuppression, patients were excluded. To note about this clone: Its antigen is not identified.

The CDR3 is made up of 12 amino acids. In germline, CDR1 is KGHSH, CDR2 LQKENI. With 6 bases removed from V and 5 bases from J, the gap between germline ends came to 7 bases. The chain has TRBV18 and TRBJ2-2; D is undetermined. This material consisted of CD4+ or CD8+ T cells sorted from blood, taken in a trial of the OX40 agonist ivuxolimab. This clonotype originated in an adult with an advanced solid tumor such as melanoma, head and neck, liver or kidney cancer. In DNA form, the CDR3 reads TGTGCCAGCTCTCCGGGTACCGGGGAGCTGTTTTTT. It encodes CASSPGTGELFF.